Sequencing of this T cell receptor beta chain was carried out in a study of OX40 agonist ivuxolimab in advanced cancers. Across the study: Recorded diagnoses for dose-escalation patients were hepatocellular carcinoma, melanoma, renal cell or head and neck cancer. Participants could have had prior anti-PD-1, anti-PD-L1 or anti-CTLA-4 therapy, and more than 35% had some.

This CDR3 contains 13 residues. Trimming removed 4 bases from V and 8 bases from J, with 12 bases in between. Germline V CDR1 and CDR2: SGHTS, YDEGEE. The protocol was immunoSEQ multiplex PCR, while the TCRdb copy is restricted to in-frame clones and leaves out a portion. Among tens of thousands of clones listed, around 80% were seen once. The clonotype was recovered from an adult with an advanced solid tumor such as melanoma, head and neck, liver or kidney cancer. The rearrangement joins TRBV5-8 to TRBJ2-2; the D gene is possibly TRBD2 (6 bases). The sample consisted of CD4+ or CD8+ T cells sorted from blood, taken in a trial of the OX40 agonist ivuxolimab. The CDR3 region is CASSAGGPGELFF. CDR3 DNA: TGTGCCAGCAGCGCCGGAGGGCCGGGGGAGCTGTTTTTT. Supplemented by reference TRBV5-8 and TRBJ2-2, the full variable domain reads EAGVTQSPTHLIKTRGQQATLRCSPISGHTSVYWYQQALGLGLQFLLWYDEGEERNRGNFPPRFSGRQFPNYSSELNVNALELEDSALYLCASSAGGPGELFFGEGSRLTVL.